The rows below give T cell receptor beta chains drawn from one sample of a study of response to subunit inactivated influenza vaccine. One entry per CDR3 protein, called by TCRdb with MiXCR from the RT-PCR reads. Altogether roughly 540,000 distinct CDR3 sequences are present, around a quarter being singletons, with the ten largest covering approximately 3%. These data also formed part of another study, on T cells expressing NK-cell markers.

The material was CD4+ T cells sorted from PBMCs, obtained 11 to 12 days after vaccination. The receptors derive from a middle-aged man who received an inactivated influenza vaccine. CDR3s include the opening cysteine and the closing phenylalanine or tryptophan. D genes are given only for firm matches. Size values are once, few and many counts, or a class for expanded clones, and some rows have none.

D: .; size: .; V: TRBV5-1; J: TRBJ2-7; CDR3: CASSLGQPGGEQYF; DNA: TGCGCCAGCAGCTTGGGCCAACCCGGTGGGGAGCAGTACTTC
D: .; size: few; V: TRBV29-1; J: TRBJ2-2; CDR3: CSVEDPGELFF; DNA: TGCAGCGTTGAAGACCCAGGGGAGCTGTTTTTT
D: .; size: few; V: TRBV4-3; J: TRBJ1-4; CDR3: CASSRQVATNEKLFF; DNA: TGCGCCAGCAGCAGACAGGTTGCAACTAATGAAAAACTGTTTTTT
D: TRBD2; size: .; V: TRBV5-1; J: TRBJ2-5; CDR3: CASRRPAGGQETQYF; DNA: TGCGCCAGCAGAAGGCCAGCGGGAGGCCAAGAGACCCAGTACTTC
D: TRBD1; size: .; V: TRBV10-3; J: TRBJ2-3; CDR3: CAISESQGQGTGTQYF; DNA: TGTGCCATCAGTGAGTCCCAAGGACAGGGTACGGGTACGCAGTATTTT
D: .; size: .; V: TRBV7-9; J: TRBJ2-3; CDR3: CASSAAGLGGTDTQYF; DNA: TGTGCCAGCAGCGCGGCAGGGCTCGGTGGTACAGATACGCAGTATTTT
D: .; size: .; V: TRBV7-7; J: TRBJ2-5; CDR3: CASSLEYRVTETQYF; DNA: TGTGCCAGCAGCTTAGAGTACAGGGTCACGGAGACCCAGTACTTC
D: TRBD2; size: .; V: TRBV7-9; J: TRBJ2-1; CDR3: CASSLVSSGRDNEQFF; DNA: TGTGCCAGCAGCTTAGTTTCGAGCGGGAGGGACAATGAGCAGTTCTTC
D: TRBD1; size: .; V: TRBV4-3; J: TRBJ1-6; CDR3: CASSQANHGTGVSPLHF; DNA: TGCGCCAGCAGCCAAGCCAACCACGGGACAGGGGTTTCACCCCTCCACTTT
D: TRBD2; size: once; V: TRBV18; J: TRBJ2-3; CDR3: CASSPPILAGITDTQYF; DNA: TGTGCCAGCTCACCACCGATACTAGCGGGAATTACAGATACGCAGTATTTT
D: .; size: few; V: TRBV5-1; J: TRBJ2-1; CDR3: CASSGQIYNEQFF; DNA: TGCGCCAGCAGTGGACAGATCTACAATGAGCAGTTCTTC
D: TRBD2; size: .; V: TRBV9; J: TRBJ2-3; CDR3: CASSVSLGGGATDTQYF; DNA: TGTGCCAGCAGCGTATCTCTTGGCGGGGGGGCAACAGATACGCAGTATTTT
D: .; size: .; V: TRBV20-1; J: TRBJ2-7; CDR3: CSAQAPERSSYEQYF; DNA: TGCAGTGCTCAGGCTCCGGAGCGGAGCTCCTACGAGCAGTACTTC
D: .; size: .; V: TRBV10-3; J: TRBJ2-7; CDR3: CAISGAPVSYEQYF; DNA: TGTGCCATCAGTGGGGCTCCAGTCTCCTACGAGCAGTACTTC
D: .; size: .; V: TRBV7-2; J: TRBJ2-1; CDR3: CASTPGLSYNEQFF; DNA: TGTGCGTCGACCCCCGGACTCTCCTACAATGAGCAGTTCTTC
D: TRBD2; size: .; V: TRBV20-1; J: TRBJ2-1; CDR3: CSGQGRTSSGRAPEQFF; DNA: TGCAGTGGACAGGGAAGGACTTCCAGCGGGAGGGCCCCTGAGCAGTTCTTC
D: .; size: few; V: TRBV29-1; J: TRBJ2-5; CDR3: CSVGMRLKTQYF; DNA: TGCAGCGTTGGGATGAGGCTGAAGACCCAGTACTTC
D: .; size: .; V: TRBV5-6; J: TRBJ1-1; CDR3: CASSRRHLNTEAFF; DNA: TGTGCCAGCAGCCGTAGGCACTTGAACACTGAAGCTTTCTTT